The 5 T cell receptor beta chains below all came from one sample that was sequenced in a study of T cell responses to AZD1222 COVID-19 vaccine. Data came from immunoSEQ multiplex PCR; TCRdb stores just in-frame clones and leaves some out. The sample gives about 150,000 clones, 90% of which show up once; about 19% is in the top ten. Sequencing was performed on peripheral blood, taken on day 0 of AZD1222 vaccination. These receptors were taken from an adult in good health.

The chain joins TRBV4-3 to TRBJ1-1; D is uncertain. Trimming left V 4 bases short and J 4 bases short, with 19 bases between. The CDR3 runs 16 residues. Germline V gene data show CDR1 as LGHNA and CDR2 as YSLEER. The CDR3 coding sequence is TGCGCCAGCAGCCCAGATGACATGGGAAGTGCCACTGAAGCTTTCTTT. Its protein is CASSPDDMGSATEAFF.

The J gene is TRBJ1-5, the V gene TRBV7-9; D not resolved. The V gene lost 5 bases and the J gene lost 0 bases, with 14 bases spanning the gap. The CDR3 is 16 residues long. Germline-derived CDR1 and CDR2 are SEHNR and FQNEAQ (reference sequence). As DNA, the CDR3 is TGTGCCAGCAGCCCCACCGGACGGACTAGCAATCAGCCCCAGCATTTT. The encoded protein is CASSPTGRTSNQPQHF.

This clone has just one count. The chain combines TRBV6-2 or TRBV6-3 with TRBJ1-1; TRBD1 might be the D (5 bases). The CDR3 is 14 amino acids. Germline-derived CDR1 and CDR2 are MNHEY and SVGEGT. Trimming removed 4 bases from V and 1 base from J, with 10 bases in between. CDR3 coding DNA: TGTGCCAGCAGTTCCACAGGAACGAACACTGAAGCTTTCTTT. This encodes CASSSTGTNTEAFF.

V usage is TRBV27 and J usage is TRBJ1-2; D perhaps matches TRBD1 (5 bases). The V end lost 0 bases, the J end lost 5 bases, and 7 bases lay between the germline ends. Germline V CDR1 and CDR2: MNHEY, SMNVEV (reference sequence). The CDR3 runs 13 residues. This CDR3 is CASSLSGTYGYTF. The CDR3 nucleotides read TGTGCCAGCAGTTTATCGGGGACTTATGGCTACACCTTC.

The CDR3 spells CASSLKGDDGYTF. In DNA form, the CDR3 reads TGTGCCAGCAGCTTAAAGGGGGACGATGGCTACACCTTC. This sequence joins TRBV5-4 and TRBJ1-2; D may be TRBD1 (6 bases). Deletions cut 2 bases from V and 6 bases from J, with 11 bases between. CDR3 length: 13 amino acids. Germline V lookup: CDR1 SGHNT, CDR2 YYREEE (reference sequence).